This T cell receptor (beta chain) stems from a study of blood T cell repertoires in COVID-19. Study-level background: T cells, B-cell-depleted T cells, or PBMCs supplied cDNA or gDNA.

Libraries were prepared by immunoSEQ multiplex PCR; TCRdb keeps only in-frame clonotypes and omits some of them. The sample lists about 300,000 clones; 86% were seen once. From germline, CDR1 is SGHNT and CDR2 YYREEE (reference sequence). There are 15 residues in the CDR3. V dropped 4 bases and J dropped 15; count of bases not matched to a gene: 16. J is TRBJ2-4 and V is TRBV5-4; TRBD1 matches 10 bases. This receptor was taken from a woman between 50 and 59 years old with acute or convalescent COVID-19. Specimen: peripheral blood. CDR3 bases: TGTGCCAGCAGCAGCGGGACAGGGGCCGCTCTTATATCGTACTTC. It codes for CASSSGTGAALISYF.